A single sample gave rise to the 18 T cell receptor beta chains below, sequenced in a study of identical twins' blood T cells. A single record per CDR3 protein comes from TCRdb applying MiXCR to the 5' RACE reads. The sample lists 350,000 to 450,000 distinct CDR3 sequences, roughly 30% occurring once. What was sequenced was PBMCs. These receptors were obtained from a woman between 18 and 55 years old in good health.

The table lists this clonotype with a few counts. This rearrangement joins TRBV7-9 to TRBJ2-1; D gene ambiguous. Germline values: CDR1 SEHNR, CDR2 FQNEAQ (reference sequence). The CDR3 is 13 residues long. V shed 5 bases and J shed 3 bases, with 8 bases lying between them. CDR3: CASSPLLYNEQFF. CDR3 nucleotides: TGTGCCAGCAGCCCCCTACTCTACAATGAGCAGTTCTTC.

CDR3 residues: CSARLPMGQGLSLQPQHF. The CDR3 DNA is TGCAGTGCTAGACTACCTATGGGACAGGGCCTGTCTTTACAGCCCCAGCATTTT. The V gene is TRBV20-1, the J gene TRBJ1-5; 9 bases are shared with TRBD1. The CDR3 is made up of 18 amino acids. The ends lost 2 bases at V and 7 bases at J; junction bases unmatched: 18. The germline V gene encodes CDR1 DFQATT and CDR2 SNEGSKA (reference sequence).

Regarding this clonotype: One end of the junction is discordant with germline, which a read error may explain. V usage is TRBV6-2 or TRBV6-3 and J usage is TRBJ1-1; D remains unclear. Looked up from germline, CDR1 is MNHEY and CDR2 is SVGEGT. CDR3 length equals 14 residues. DNA of the CDR3: TGTGTCAGCAGTTACTGGGGAGGAGATACTGAAGCTTTCTTT. As protein: CVSSYWGGDTEAFF.

The gene calls are TRBV29-1 and TRBJ1-2; no definite D call. The CDR3 has 12 amino acids. Looked up from germline, CDR1 is SQVTM and CDR2 is ANQGSEA. The germline V and J ends were trimmed by 2 bases and 8 bases, with 12 bases remaining between them. Written as DNA, the CDR3 is TGCAGCGTTGAACAACTGAACTGCGGCTACACCTTC. This sequence encodes CSVEQLNCGYTF. The variable domain in full, with the rest retrieved from reference TRBV29-1 and TRBJ1-2, is SAVISQKPSRDICQRGTSLTIQCQVDSQVTMMFWYRQQPGQSLTLIATANQGSEATYESGFVIDKFPISRPNLTFSTLTVSNMSPEDSSIYLCSVEQLNCGYTFGSGTRLTVV.

With respect to this clonotype: One junction end disagrees with the germline gene, perhaps due to a read error. The chain combines TRBV30 with TRBJ1-1; D may be TRBD1 (6 bases). The length of the CDR3 is 14 residues. Germline V gives CDR1 GTSNPN, CDR2 SVGIG (reference sequence). CDR3 protein: CAWSAPTGNPEAFF. CDR3 bases: TGTGCCTGGAGTGCACCCACAGGGAACCCTGAAGCTTTCTTT.

The rearrangement uses TRBV9 and TRBJ1-3, with 9 bases aligning to TRBD1. The CDR3 covers 16 residues. V lost 4 bases and J lost 5; bases outside the gene matches: 10. Germline loops: CDR1 SGDLS, CDR2 YYNGEE. The CDR3 region is CASSLGQGRTRNTIYF. The CDR3 coding sequence is TGTGCCAGCAGCCTAGGACAGGGGAGAACTAGAAACACCATATATTTT.

A word on this clonotype: One end of the junction is discordant with germline, which a read error may explain. The CDR3 DNA sequence: TGCGCCAGCAGCCTAAAACGAGGCGAAAATCTGTTTTTT. Residues: CASSLKRGENLFF. The gene calls are TRBV4-3 and TRBJ1-4; D call uncertain. The CDR3 consists of 13 residues. The germline V gene encodes CDR1 LGHNA and CDR2 YSLEER.

This clonotype was seen many times. The chain combines TRBV7-9 with TRBJ2-2; tentatively, D is TRBD1 (6 bases). The V and J ends lost 11 bases and 0 bases respectively, with 10 bases between them. There are 13 residues in the CDR3. Germline CDR1 and CDR2: SEHNR and FQNEAQ (reference sequence). CDR3 loop: CARDRPNTGELFF. The CDR3 coding sequence is TGTGCCCGTGACAGGCCGAACACCGGGGAGCTGTTTTTT.

The DNA of the CDR3 is TGTGCCTGTAATCTAGCGGCTGGGCGCAATGAGCAGTTCTTC. This translates into CACNLAAGRNEQFF. The chain has TRBV30 and TRBJ2-1; 7 bases agree with TRBD2. The ends lost 6 bases at V and 6 bases at J; junction bases unmatched: 11. CDR3 size: 14 residues. In germline, CDR1 is GTSNPN, CDR2 SVGIG (reference sequence).

DNA of the CDR3: TGCGCCAGCAGTCACGACCGGGGGGCCCGGTTCTTC. Protein sequence: CASSHDRGARFF. The rearrangement uses TRBV10-1 and TRBJ2-1; D might be TRBD2 (7 bases). This CDR3 is built from 12 residues. Germline CDR1 and CDR2: WNHNN and SYGVQD (reference sequence). Trimming removed 5 bases from V and 15 bases from J, with 17 bases in between.

In this sample, this clonotype turned up many times. V usage is TRBV5-5 and J usage is TRBJ2-7; TRBD2 agrees at 14 bases. Germline assignment: CDR1 SGHKS and CDR2 YYEKEE (reference sequence). V dropped 0 bases and J dropped 3; count of bases not matched to a gene: 5. This CDR3 has 17 amino acids. The CDR3 nucleotides read TGTGCCAGCAGCTTGGGGACTAGCGGGAGGCCTTACTACGAGCAGTACTTC. Translation gives CASSLGTSGRPYYEQYF.

The CDR3: CASSLDRHRGYTF. The CDR3 coding sequence is TGTGCCAGCAGCTTAGACCGCCATCGGGGCTACACCTTC. The V gene is TRBV11-2, the J gene TRBJ1-2; D not certain. The germline V gene has CDR1 SGHAT and CDR2 FQNNGV. There are 13 residues in the CDR3. V lost 0 bases, J lost 8 bases, and 10 bases lay in between.

The chain recombines TRBV29-1 with TRBJ2-1, with TRBD1 matching over 10 bases. Trimming removed 3 bases from V and 7 bases from J; junction bases left unmatched: 6. The CDR3 totals 14 residues. Germline CDR1 and CDR2: SQVTM and ANQGSEA. Here the CDR3 reads CSVEETGGGNEQFF. Written as DNA, the CDR3 is TGCAGCGTTGAGGAGACAGGGGGCGGGAATGAGCAGTTCTTC.

This clonotype has only one observation. The chain links TRBV14 to TRBJ2-5; tentatively, D is TRBD2 (5 bases). The CDR3 is 15 amino acids. CDR1 is SGHDN, CDR2 FVKESK, per germline. The ends were cut back, 2 bases at V and 2 bases at J, with 12 bases in the middle. As DNA, the CDR3 is TGTGCCAGCAGCCAACAAGAGGGCTTACAAGAGACCCAGTACTTC. It codes for CASSQQEGLQETQYF. Drawing the rest from reference TRBV14 and TRBJ2-5, the complete variable domain is EAGVTQFPSHSVIEKGQTVTLRCDPISGHDNLYWYRRVMGKEIKFLLHFVKESKQDESGMPNNRFLAERTGGTYSTLKVQPAELEDSGVYFCASSQQEGLQETQYFGPGTRLLVL.

This clonotype was seen repeatedly, ten times or more. The chain recombines TRBV29-1 with TRBJ2-3; perhaps D is TRBD1 or TRBD2 (5 bases each). CDR3 length: 15 amino acids. The germline V gene has CDR1 SQVTM and CDR2 ANQGSEA. Trimming took 1 base from V and 2 from J, leaving 13 bases between them. The CDR3 DNA follows: TGCAGCGTTGAAGGGGGGTGGGGCGACACAGATACGCAGTATTTT. Encoded protein: CSVEGGWGDTDTQYF.

The chain recombines TRBV5-4 with TRBJ1-1; maybe TRBD1 (5 bases). With 4 bases removed from V and 6 bases from J, the gap between germline ends came to 16 bases. Germline assignment: CDR1 SGHNT and CDR2 YYREEE (reference sequence). The CDR3 is 14 residues long. CDR3 protein: CASSVDGRGPEAFF. Here the CDR3 DNA reads TGTGCCAGCAGCGTTGACGGGAGGGGACCTGAAGCTTTCTTT.

The chain carries TRBV11-3 and TRBJ1-1; 8 bases fit TRBD1. CDR1 and CDR2 (germline): SGHNT, YENEEA. The V gene end was trimmed by 7 bases and the J gene end by 3 bases; junction bases not matched to a gene: 7. The CDR3 has 14 amino acids. CDR3 protein: CASIATGDYTEAFF. In DNA form, the CDR3 reads TGTGCCAGCATTGCGACAGGGGACTACACTGAAGCTTTCTTT.

V and J are TRBV5-1 and TRBJ2-2, with D possibly being TRBD2 (6 bases). CDR3 length equals 16 residues. Germline V gives CDR1 SGHRS, CDR2 YFSETQ. V was trimmed by 4 bases and J by 3 bases, leaving 16 bases between them. The DNA of the CDR3 is TGCGCCAGCAGCCTAAAACTAGCACAGGACACCGGGGAGCTGTTTTTT. This gives the protein CASSLKLAQDTGELFF.